This entry lists 9 T cell receptor beta chains sequenced from one sample in a study of T-cell memory formation after mild COVID-19. TCRdb itself ran the 5' RACE reads through MiXCR, one entry per CDR3 protein. This sample has around 190,000 distinct CDR3 sequences, with 18% found just once. The specimen sequenced was PBMCs or a T cell subset sorted from them (not recorded which). The origin of the receptors is a man between 18 and 29 years old who had mild COVID-19 (a few samples of this study predate the infection). Cell type and time point are not known.

The chain combines TRBV5-1 with TRBJ2-5; D might be TRBD2 (5 bases). The CDR3 contains 14 residues. V lost 3 bases to trimming and J lost 4 bases, with 13 bases between them. The germline V gene encodes CDR1 SGHRS and CDR2 YFSETQ. CDR3 DNA sequence: TGCGCCAGCAGCTCGACGGGGATGTCAGAGACCCAGTACTTC. This translates into CASSSTGMSETQYF.

This clonotype was seen a handful of times. The CDR3 DNA reads as TGTGCCAGCAGTGACAGGGGGCAAATCACTGAAGCTTTCTTT. As protein: CASSDRGQITEAFF. The rearrangement uses TRBV6-5 and TRBJ1-1; 10 bases match TRBD1. The CDR3 contains 14 residues. Trimming at V came to 5 bases and at J to 4 bases, leaving 4 bases not matched to a gene. Germline V CDR1 and CDR2: MNHEY, SVGAGI.

Only a few counts were recorded for this clonotype. The chain employs TRBV6-5 and TRBJ1-5; D possibly corresponds to TRBD1 (6 bases). Germline V gene data show CDR1 as MNHEY and CDR2 as SVGAGI. Trimming left V 0 bases short and J 5 bases short, with 11 bases between. The CDR3 loop spans 15 amino acids. This CDR3 reads CASSYSAGADQPQHF. The CDR3 DNA follows: TGTGCCAGCAGTTACTCGGCGGGGGCGGATCAGCCCCAGCATTTT.

This rearrangement joins TRBV7-9 to TRBJ2-1, with TRBD1 identical over 7 bases. CDR1 is SEHNR, CDR2 FQNEAQ, per germline (reference sequence). With 7 bases clipped from V and 4 bases from J, the junction kept 16 bases outside the gene matches. The CDR3 runs to 17 residues. The CDR3 sequence is CASTLRDRGQRYNEQFF. The CDR3 nucleotides read TGTGCCAGCACTCTCAGAGACCGGGGACAGCGATACAATGAGCAGTTCTTC.

The chain carries TRBV18 and TRBJ1-1, with 9 bases fitting TRBD1. The J segment lost 7 bases and the V segment lost 3 bases, leaving 9 bases of the junction unmatched. The CDR3 covers 15 residues. CDR1 is KGHSH, CDR2 LQKENI, per germline. In nucleotides, the CDR3 is TGTGCCAGCTCACCCCTGACAGGGGGGCCCGGTGAAGCTTTCTTT. Residues: CASSPLTGGPGEAFF.

The chain links TRBV7-8 to TRBJ1-1, with TRBD1 matching 7 bases. In germline, CDR1 is SGHVS, CDR2 FQNEAQ. This CDR3 is 15 amino acids long. Trimming removed 3 bases from V and 3 bases from J; junction bases left unmatched: 7. The CDR3 region is CASSLTDRADTEAFF. The CDR3, as DNA: TGTGCCAGCAGCTTGACCGACAGGGCGGACACTGAAGCTTTCTTT.

The V gene is TRBV12-3 or TRBV12-4, the J gene TRBJ2-3; possible D gene TRBD2, 5 bases. The CDR3 sequence is 13 residues long. Trimming shortened V by 8 bases and J by 3 bases, and 12 bases separated the two germline ends. The CDR3 spells CASSIGDTDTQYF. The CDR3 DNA sequence: TGTGCCAGCTCGATCGGGGATACAGATACGCAGTATTTT.

The chain has TRBV7-9 and TRBJ2-7; D unclear. Germline V gene lookup returns CDR1 SEHNR and CDR2 FQNEAQ (reference sequence). The germline V and J ends were trimmed by 5 bases and 7 bases, with 21 bases remaining between them. The CDR3 has 15 residues. The CDR3 nucleotides are TGTGCCAGCAGCCCCCGCTTATCAGCCTTGATTGAGCAGTACTTC. Translating gives CASSPRLSALIEQYF. Complete variable domain (other parts from reference TRBV7-9 and TRBJ2-7): DTGVSQNPRHKITKRGQNVTFRCDPISEHNRLYWYRQTLGQGPEFLTYFQNEAQLEKSRLLSDRFSAERPKGSFSTLEIQRTEQGDSAMYLCASSPRLSALIEQYFGPGTRLTVT.

The V gene is TRBV9, the J gene TRBJ2-1; 8 bases fit TRBD2. The junction had 15 bases not matched to a gene; V was cut back by 0 bases and J by 7 bases. The germline V gene encodes CDR1 SGDLS and CDR2 YYNGEE. This CDR3 is built from 18 residues. CDR3 residues: CASSVASTAGGSMNEQFF. The CDR3 region has the DNA TGTGCCAGCAGCGTAGCAAGCACGGCGGGGGGTTCGATGAATGAGCAGTTCTTC.